This T cell receptor (beta chain) was found in a study of T cells in localized non-small cell lung cancer. Findings and caveats of the study: Compared with tumor, uninvolved adjacent lung displayed greater T cell clonality, ranking highest overall. Among the top 100 tumor clones, a median 57 appeared in adjacent lung. Heterogeneity stays possible, as sequencing covered only one tumor region.

Worth noting for this clone: Its matching antigen is unknown.

Libraries were prepared by immunoSEQ multiplex PCR; TCRdb keeps only in-frame clonotypes and omits some of them. The repertoire holds about 18,000 clones, about 85% seen once, with 25% in the top ten. The sequence derives from a female donor older than 55 with stage I lung adenocarcinoma. Material: peripheral blood, obtained before any cancer treatment.

The CDR3 sequence: CASSPGGVTLYGYTF. As DNA, the CDR3 is TGTGCCAGCAGCCCCGGTGGGGTTACGCTGTATGGCTACACCTTC. The gene calls are TRBV27 and TRBJ1-2; D gene ambiguous. CDR1 MNHEY and CDR2 SMNVEV come from the germline V gene (reference sequence). The V gene lost 6 bases and the J gene lost 5 bases, with 19 bases spanning the gap. The CDR3 covers 15 residues.